The 12 T cell receptor beta chains given below trace back to one sample, sequenced in a study of T cell repertoires in cytomegalovirus infection. These receptors are not linked to any known antigen. Using its own MiXCR run on the reads, TCRdb lists one record per CDR3 protein. The repertoire holds roughly 54,000 distinct CDR3 sequences, roughly 34% seen once, with 55% to 75% in the top ten. The source material was PBMCs, sequenced either directly or after in vitro stimulation (not recorded which). The receptors derive from a human donor in good health (CMV status not recorded). Some clones in this sample may be carry-over from other donors' samples.

The chain employs TRBV11-2 and TRBJ2-1, with 11 bases aligning to TRBD2. This CDR3 has 14 amino acids. V was pared by 4 bases and J by 8 bases, with 4 bases of the junction left unmatched. CDR1 and CDR2 from the germline V gene are SGHAT and FQNNGV. CDR3: CASSSSGRFYEQFF. CDR3 DNA: TGTGCCAGCAGCTCTAGCGGGAGGTTCTATGAGCAGTTCTTC.

The rearrangement joins TRBV5-4 to TRBJ2-1; D is uncertain. Germline values: CDR1 SGHNT, CDR2 YYREEE (reference sequence). The length of the CDR3 is 16 residues. With 0 bases removed from V and 3 bases from J, the gap between germline ends came to 13 bases. CDR3 amino acids: CASSLVSSGRYNEQFF. The CDR3, as DNA: TGTGCCAGCAGCTTGGTGTCTAGTGGACGCTACAATGAGCAGTTCTTC.

The rearrangement links TRBV7-2 to TRBJ1-4; D uncertain. CDR1 is SGHTA and CDR2 is FQGNSA in the germline V gene. The V and J ends lost 6 bases and 4 bases respectively, with 9 bases between them. The CDR3 spans 13 residues. CDR3 DNA: TGTGCCAGCAGTCCCCGTCATAATGAAAAACTGTTTTTT. It is translated as CASSPRHNEKLFF.

This clonotype was counted ten times or more. The chain has TRBV4-1 and TRBJ2-5; 9 nucleotides align to TRBD1. The CDR3 length is 15 residues. Trimming at V came to 3 bases and at J to 0 bases, leaving 2 bases not matched to a gene. Germline CDR1 is MGHRA and CDR2 is YSYEKL. CDR3 sequence (DNA): TGCGCCAGCAGCCAGGGGGACAGGGACCAAGAGACCCAGTACTTC. This encodes CASSQGDRDQETQYF.

The DNA for the CDR3 is TGTGCCATCCGGGTCGTTGGCACAGATACGCAGTATTTT. It translates to CAIRVVGTDTQYF. The chain joins TRBV10-3 to TRBJ2-3, with D uncertain. The germline gives CDR1 ENHRY, CDR2 SYGVKD. The CDR3 has 13 residues. Trimming removed 8 bases at V and 1 base at J, with 10 bases between.

The V and J genes are TRBV7-2 and TRBJ2-6; 7 positions agree with TRBD2. The trim removed 5 bases at V and 5 bases at J, leaving 9 bases unmatched. The CDR3 sequence is 16 residues long. CDR1 is SGHTA and CDR2 is FQGNSA in the germline V gene. The CDR3 DNA follows: TGTGCCAGCAGCCCCTCCGGGGGGAACCGGGCCAACGTCCTGACTTTC. It is translated as CASSPSGGNRANVLTF. Combining the CDR3 with reference TRBV7-2 and TRBJ2-6 gives the whole variable domain GAGVSQSPSNKVTEKGKDVELRCDPISGHTALYWYRQSLGQGLEFLIYFQGNSAPDKSGLPSDRFSAERTGGSVSTLTIQRTQQEDSAVYLCASSPSGGNRANVLTFGAGSRLTVL.

A single count supports this clonotype. This clone may be a read error of a much larger clone one base away. The chain links TRBV4-1 to TRBJ2-3; unclear D gene. This CDR3 spans 16 amino acids. CDR1 and CDR2 (germline): MGHRA, YSYEKL. CDR3 DNA sequence: TGCACCAGCAGCCAAGATCCACAGCATGGCACAGATACGCAGTATTTT. Protein sequence: CTSSQDPQHGTDTQYF.

The rearrangement joins TRBV19 to TRBJ2-1, with 9 bases fitting TRBD2. Germline CDR1 LNHDA, CDR2 SQIVND (reference sequence). This CDR3 has 14 amino acids. The ends lost 8 bases at V and 4 bases at J; junction bases unmatched: 6. The CDR3 DNA reads TGTGCCAGTCGTCTAGCGGGGAGTTACAATGAGCAGTTCTTC. This encodes CASRLAGSYNEQFF.

This clonotype has only a few counts. J is TRBJ2-7 and V is TRBV3-1, with D perhaps assigned TRBD1 or TRBD2 (6 bases each). With 4 bases removed from V and 3 bases from J, the gap between germline ends came to 10 bases. The CDR3 length is 13 residues. In germline, CDR1 is LGHDT, CDR2 YNNKEL (reference sequence). The CDR3 sequence is CASSPGGVYEQYF. The CDR3 DNA reads as TGTGCCAGCAGCCCCGGGGGCGTCTACGAGCAGTACTTC.

The CDR3, as DNA: TGTGCCAGCTCACCTCTTGCGGGAAGCAATCAGCCCCAGCATTTT. It encodes CASSPLAGSNQPQHF. The rearrangement links TRBV18 to TRBJ1-5; D is unclear. Germline-derived CDR1 and CDR2 are KGHSH and LQKENI. CDR3 size: 15 residues. V lost 3 bases and J lost 1, with 10 bases in between.

J is TRBJ1-5 and V is TRBV19, with D possibly TRBD1 on 6 matching bases. The CDR3 spans 16 residues. The V end was cut by 4 bases, the J end by 0 bases, with 13 bases between. The germline V gene encodes CDR1 LNHDA and CDR2 SQIVND (reference sequence). CDR3 DNA sequence: TGTGCCAGTAGTACCAATGGACAGTTTAGCAATCAGCCCCAGCATTTT. It codes for CASSTNGQFSNQPQHF.

As concerns this clonotype: Relative to the germline gene, one junction end is altered; a read error may explain this. The V call is TRBV5-3, the J call TRBJ1-2, with D perhaps TRBD1 (6 bases). TRBV5-3 is classed as an ORF, of uncertain function. CDR3 size: 14 residues. CDR3 nucleotide sequence: TGTGCCAGCAGCTTGTCAGGGGCGCGGTATGGCTACACCTTC. This codes for CASSLSGARYGYTF.